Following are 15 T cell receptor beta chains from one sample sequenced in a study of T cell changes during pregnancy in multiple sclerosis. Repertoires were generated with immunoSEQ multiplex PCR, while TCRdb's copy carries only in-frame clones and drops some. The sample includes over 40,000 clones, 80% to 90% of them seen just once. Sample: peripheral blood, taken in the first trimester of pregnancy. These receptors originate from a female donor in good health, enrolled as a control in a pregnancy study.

CDR3 nucleotides: TGTGCCAGCAGCCAGGAGGGCGGACCGACCAACTATGGCTACACCTTC. It is translated as CASSQEGGPTNYGYTF. V usage is TRBV4-2 and J usage is TRBJ1-2; the D is unclear. The germline CDR1 and CDR2 sequences are LGHNA and YNFKEQ. Between the trimmed V and J ends, which lost 3 bases and 2 bases, there was a span of 16 bases. This CDR3 comprises 16 residues.

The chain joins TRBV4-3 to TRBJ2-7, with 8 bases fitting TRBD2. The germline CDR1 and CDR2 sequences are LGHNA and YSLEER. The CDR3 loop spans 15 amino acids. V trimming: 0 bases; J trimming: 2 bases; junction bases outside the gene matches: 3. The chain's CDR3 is CASSQELAGPYEQYF. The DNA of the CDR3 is TGCGCCAGCAGCCAAGAATTAGCGGGACCCTACGAGCAGTACTTC.

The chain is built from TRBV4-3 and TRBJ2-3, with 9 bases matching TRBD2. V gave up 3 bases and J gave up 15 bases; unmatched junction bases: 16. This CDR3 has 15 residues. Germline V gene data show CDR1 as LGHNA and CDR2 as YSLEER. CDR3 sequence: CASSQSPGGLAGYYF. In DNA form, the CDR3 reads TGCGCCAGCAGCCAGTCCCCAGGTGGTCTAGCGGGGTATTATTTT.

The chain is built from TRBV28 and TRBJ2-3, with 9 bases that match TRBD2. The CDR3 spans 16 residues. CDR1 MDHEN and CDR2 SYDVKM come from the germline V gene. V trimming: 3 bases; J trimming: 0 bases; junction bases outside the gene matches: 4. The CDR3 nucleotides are TGTGCCAGCAGTTTGTTGACTAGCGGCAGCACAGATACGCAGTATTTT. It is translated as CASSLLTSGSTDTQYF.

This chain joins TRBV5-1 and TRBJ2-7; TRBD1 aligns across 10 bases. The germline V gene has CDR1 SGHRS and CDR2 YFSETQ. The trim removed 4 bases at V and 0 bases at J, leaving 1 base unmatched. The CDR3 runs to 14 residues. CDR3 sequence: CASSRTGGSYEQYF. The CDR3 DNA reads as TGCGCCAGCAGCCGGACAGGGGGCTCCTACGAGCAGTACTTC.

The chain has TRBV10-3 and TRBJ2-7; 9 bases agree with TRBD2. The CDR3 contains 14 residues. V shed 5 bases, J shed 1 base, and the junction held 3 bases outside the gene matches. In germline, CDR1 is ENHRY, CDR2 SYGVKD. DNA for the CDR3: TGTGCCATCAGTCAGACTAGCGGATCCTACGAGCAGTACTTC. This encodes CAISQTSGSYEQYF.

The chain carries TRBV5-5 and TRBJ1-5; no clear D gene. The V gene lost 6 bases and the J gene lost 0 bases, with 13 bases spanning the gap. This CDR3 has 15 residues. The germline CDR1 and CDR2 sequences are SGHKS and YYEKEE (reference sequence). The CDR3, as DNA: TGTGCCAGCAACCCGACGGGAAATAGCAATCAGCCCCAGCATTTT. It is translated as CASNPTGNSNQPQHF.

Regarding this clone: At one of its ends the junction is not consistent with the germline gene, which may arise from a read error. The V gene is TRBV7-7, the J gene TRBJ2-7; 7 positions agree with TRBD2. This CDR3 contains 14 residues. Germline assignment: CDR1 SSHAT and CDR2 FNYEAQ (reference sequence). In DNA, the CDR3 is TGTGCTAGCAGCTTGGGGACTATCCCCTACGAGCAGTACTTC. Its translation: CASSLGTIPYEQYF.

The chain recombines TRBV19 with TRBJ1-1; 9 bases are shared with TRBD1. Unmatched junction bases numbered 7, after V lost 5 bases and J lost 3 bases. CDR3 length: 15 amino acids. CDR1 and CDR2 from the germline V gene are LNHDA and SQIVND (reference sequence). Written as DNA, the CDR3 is TGTGCCAGTAGTTTCTTACAGGGGGCGTACACTGAAGCTTTCTTT. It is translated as CASSFLQGAYTEAFF.

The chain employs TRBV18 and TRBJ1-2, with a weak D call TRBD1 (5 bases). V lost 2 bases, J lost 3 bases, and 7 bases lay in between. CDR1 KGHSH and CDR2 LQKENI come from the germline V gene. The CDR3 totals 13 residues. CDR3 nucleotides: TGTGCCAGCTCACCAGGAGGGGACTATGGCTACACCTTC. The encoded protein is CASSPGGDYGYTF.

CDR3 nucleotides: TGTGCCAGTTCTAGACAGGATCCCTACCTGAGCTCCTACAATGAGCAGTTCTTC. Protein sequence: CASSRQDPYLSSYNEQFF. The chain joins TRBV19 to TRBJ2-1; a weak D match, TRBD1 (6 bases). Trimming cost V 8 bases and J 0 bases, with 23 bases left between them. The CDR3 runs to 18 residues. The germline gives CDR1 LNHDA, CDR2 SQIVND (reference sequence).

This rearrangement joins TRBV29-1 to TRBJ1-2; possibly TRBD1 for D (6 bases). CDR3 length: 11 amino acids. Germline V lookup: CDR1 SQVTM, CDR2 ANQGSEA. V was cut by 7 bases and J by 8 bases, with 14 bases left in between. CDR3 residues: CSGREGDGYTF. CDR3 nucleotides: TGCAGCGGACGGGAGGGGGACGGCTACACCTTC.

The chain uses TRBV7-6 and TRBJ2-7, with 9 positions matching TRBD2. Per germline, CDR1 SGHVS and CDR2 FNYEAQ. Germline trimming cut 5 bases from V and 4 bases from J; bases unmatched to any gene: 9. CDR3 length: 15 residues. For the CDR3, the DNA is TGTGCCAGCAGCGGTGGGACTAGCTCCAGATACGAGCAGTACTTC. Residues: CASSGGTSSRYEQYF.

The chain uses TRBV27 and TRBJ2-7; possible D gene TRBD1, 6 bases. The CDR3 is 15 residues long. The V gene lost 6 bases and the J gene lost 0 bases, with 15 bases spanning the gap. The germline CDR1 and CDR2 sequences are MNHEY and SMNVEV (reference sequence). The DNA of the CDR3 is TGTGCCAGCAGCCGCACCCGACAGGACTCCTACGAGCAGTACTTC. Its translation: CASSRTRQDSYEQYF.

The CDR3 DNA is TGTGCCAGCAGCTTAAGGCAGGGTGGAAATGGCTACACCTTC. Translating it yields CASSLRQGGNGYTF. The chain is built from TRBV7-9 and TRBJ1-2; the D gene is possibly TRBD1 (5 bases). V was clipped by 2 bases and J by 6 bases, with 13 bases between them. CDR1 is SEHNR and CDR2 is FQNEAQ in the germline V gene (reference sequence). CDR3 length equals 14 residues.